Sequencing of this T cell receptor (beta chain) was carried out in a study of blood T cell repertoires in COVID-19. Trimming cost V 4 bases and J 2 bases; bases outside gene matches: 4. CDR1 is MGHRA and CDR2 is YSYEKL in the germline V gene. The CDR3 contains 15 residues. Methods used by the authors: Nucleated cell number was recorded as an estimate derived from reference gene primer amplification. Libraries were prepared by immunoSEQ multiplex PCR; TCRdb keeps only in-frame clonotypes and omits some of them. For V, J and clone size, that table is used; D and trimming come from the DNA. The data contain about 59,000 clones, about nine tenths of them seen just once; the ten biggest clones take up roughly 8.6%.

The sample comprised peripheral blood. This clonotype originated in a human donor in a cohort sampled during active COVID-19. The chain joins TRBV4-1 to TRBJ2-3; 9 bases map to TRBD1. CDR3 amino acids: CASSRGTGFTDTQYF. The CDR3 coding sequence is TGCGCCAGCAGCCGAGGGACAGGGTTCACAGATACGCAGTATTTT.